This is a list of T cell receptor beta chains from one sample in a study of Graves' ophthalmopathy and Graves' hyperthyroidism. TCRdb re-derived calls from the multiplex PCR reads in MiXCR, one entry per CDR3 protein. Of approximately 700,000 distinct CDR3 sequences in the sample, 40% were seen once. Sequencing used peripheral blood. These receptors were obtained from an adult man with Graves' ophthalmopathy. The CDR3 runs from the conserved cysteine through the conserved F or W. The order of the fields is J gene, clone size, D gene, V gene, CDR3 protein. A D gene is named only where the DNA matches it firmly. A clone size is listed for some rows: how often the clone was seen (once, few, many), or a class if it is expanded.

J gene: TRBJ2-6
clone size: many
D gene: -
V gene: TRBV29-1
CDR3 protein: CSVEIVQSSGANVLTF

J gene: TRBJ1-5
clone size: few
D gene: TRBD1
V gene: TRBV19
CDR3 protein: CASSLETGVNQPQHF

J gene: TRBJ2-2
clone size: few
D gene: -
V gene: TRBV7-2
CDR3 protein: CASSYPGLPSTGELFF

J gene: TRBJ1-6
clone size: many
D gene: TRBD1
V gene: TRBV19
CDR3 protein: CASTPTATGGNSPLHF

J gene: TRBJ2-2
clone size: many
D gene: -
V gene: TRBV10-3
CDR3 protein: CAISEPGQGGTGELFF

J gene: TRBJ1-1
clone size: few
D gene: TRBD1
V gene: TRBV7-9
CDR3 protein: CASSFYWTGGKWAANTEAFF

J gene: TRBJ2-5
clone size: few
D gene: -
V gene: TRBV6-2/TRBV6-3
CDR3 protein: CASSYSGVETQYF

J gene: TRBJ2-5
clone size: once
D gene: TRBD1
V gene: TRBV7-2
CDR3 protein: CGSSPTGVRETQYF

J gene: TRBJ2-5
clone size: -
D gene: TRBD1
V gene: TRBV7-2
CDR3 protein: CASSPLTGQGAEETQYF

J gene: TRBJ1-6
clone size: few
D gene: -
V gene: TRBV20-1
CDR3 protein: CSATKGIQAPLHF

J gene: TRBJ2-7
clone size: -
D gene: TRBD1
V gene: TRBV10-3
CDR3 protein: CASRDRGNEQYF

J gene: TRBJ2-7
clone size: -
D gene: -
V gene: TRBV11-3
CDR3 protein: CASSLDQFSYEQYF

J gene: TRBJ1-4
clone size: -
D gene: -
V gene: TRBV12-3/TRBV12-4
CDR3 protein: CASSHREGWKLFF

J gene: TRBJ2-7
clone size: few
D gene: -
V gene: TRBV12-3/TRBV12-4
CDR3 protein: CASSLAQAYEQYF

J gene: TRBJ2-5
clone size: few
D gene: -
V gene: TRBV11-1
CDR3 protein: CASSLLGKMGTQYF

J gene: TRBJ2-5
clone size: many
D gene: TRBD2
V gene: TRBV10-3
CDR3 protein: CATGGRGGQETQYF

J gene: TRBJ1-1
clone size: few
D gene: -
V gene: TRBV5-8
CDR3 protein: CASSLEGNPNTEAFF

J gene: TRBJ1-3
clone size: many
D gene: TRBD1
V gene: TRBV9
CDR3 protein: CASSGQGAGNTIYF

J gene: TRBJ1-5
clone size: many
D gene: -
V gene: TRBV6-5
CDR3 protein: CASSYSISQPQHF

J gene: TRBJ2-2
clone size: -
D gene: -
V gene: TRBV20-1
CDR3 protein: CSAREAGADTGELFF

J gene: TRBJ2-7
clone size: -
D gene: -
V gene: TRBV4-1
CDR3 protein: CASSQDLGTVPYEQYF

J gene: TRBJ2-7
clone size: few
D gene: TRBD1
V gene: TRBV7-9
CDR3 protein: CASSLAGGALDYEQYF

J gene: TRBJ2-5
clone size: many
D gene: TRBD1
V gene: TRBV12-3/TRBV12-4
CDR3 protein: CASSPGQGEETQYF

J gene: TRBJ1-4
clone size: -
D gene: TRBD1
V gene: TRBV7-9
CDR3 protein: CASRGTGTAVVKLFF

J gene: TRBJ1-5
clone size: -
D gene: TRBD1
V gene: TRBV12-3/TRBV12-4
CDR3 protein: CASSLPLTGGRISNQPQHF

J gene: TRBJ1-5
clone size: many
D gene: -
V gene: TRBV14
CDR3 protein: CASSQMMGQPQHF

J gene: TRBJ1-5
clone size: -
D gene: -
V gene: TRBV11-2
CDR3 protein: CASSLRGAGNQPQHF

J gene: TRBJ1-1
clone size: many
D gene: -
V gene: TRBV2
CDR3 protein: CASSETRNTEAFF

J gene: TRBJ2-7
clone size: -
D gene: -
V gene: TRBV7-9
CDR3 protein: CASSPKVSRSSYEQYF

J gene: TRBJ1-4
clone size: -
D gene: -
V gene: TRBV9
CDR3 protein: CASSQDGRKLFF

J gene: TRBJ2-7
clone size: -
D gene: TRBD1
V gene: TRBV29-1
CDR3 protein: CSAMGQVYEQYF

J gene: TRBJ1-5
clone size: -
D gene: TRBD1
V gene: TRBV29-1
CDR3 protein: CSVAGTGDQPQHF

J gene: TRBJ2-7
clone size: -
D gene: -
V gene: TRBV29-1
CDR3 protein: CSVGGGADF

J gene: TRBJ2-2
clone size: -
D gene: -
V gene: TRBV7-9
CDR3 protein: CASRDTGRAGELFF

J gene: TRBJ2-2
clone size: few
D gene: -
V gene: TRBV29-1
CDR3 protein: CSVAQGGPGELFF

J gene: TRBJ1-3
clone size: few
D gene: -
V gene: TRBV7-9
CDR3 protein: CASSADRLDGNTIYF

J gene: TRBJ2-2
clone size: -
D gene: -
V gene: TRBV9
CDR3 protein: CASSVPQGTGELFF

J gene: TRBJ2-3
clone size: few
D gene: -
V gene: TRBV25-1
CDR3 protein: CASGEPTQYF

J gene: TRBJ1-1
clone size: many
D gene: TRBD1
V gene: TRBV7-2
CDR3 protein: CASSSLRDRGTEAFF

J gene: TRBJ2-2
clone size: -
D gene: TRBD2
V gene: TRBV20-1
CDR3 protein: CSARPLAGASNTGELFF

J gene: TRBJ1-6
clone size: many
D gene: -
V gene: TRBV2
CDR3 protein: CASIVYENSPLHF

J gene: TRBJ1-1
clone size: -
D gene: TRBD1
V gene: TRBV29-1
CDR3 protein: CSVIVPGQGGGVTEAFF

J gene: TRBJ2-5
clone size: few
D gene: TRBD2
V gene: TRBV14
CDR3 protein: CASSQGLLAGETQYF

J gene: TRBJ1-5
clone size: few
D gene: -
V gene: TRBV20-1
CDR3 protein: CSANGQQGSNQPQHF

J gene: TRBJ1-6
clone size: -
D gene: -
V gene: TRBV2
CDR3 protein: CASSDRGKGSPLHF

J gene: TRBJ2-7
clone size: few
D gene: TRBD2
V gene: TRBV4-1
CDR3 protein: CASSQDWTSGLGEQYF

J gene: TRBJ2-5
clone size: few
D gene: -
V gene: TRBV6-5
CDR3 protein: CASSYGQGVETQYF

J gene: TRBJ1-5
clone size: -
D gene: -
V gene: TRBV2
CDR3 protein: CASSEEGRWDQPQHF

J gene: TRBJ1-4
clone size: few
D gene: -
V gene: TRBV10-3
CDR3 protein: CASSYMGVGEKLFF

J gene: TRBJ2-7
clone size: few
D gene: TRBD1
V gene: TRBV3-1
CDR3 protein: CASSPKGQSYEQYF

J gene: TRBJ1-1
clone size: -
D gene: -
V gene: TRBV7-9
CDR3 protein: CASSLVSEGREAFF

J gene: TRBJ2-7
clone size: many
D gene: -
V gene: TRBV29-1
CDR3 protein: CSVKLRDTYEQYF

J gene: TRBJ2-7
clone size: -
D gene: TRBD1
V gene: TRBV5-5
CDR3 protein: CASSSQPGGVMYEQYF

J gene: TRBJ2-5
clone size: few
D gene: -
V gene: TRBV10-3
CDR3 protein: CASSQGGQETQYF